This T cell receptor (beta chain) was observed in a study of patients and donors after allogeneic stem cell transplantation. This clonotype was counted only a few times. TCRdb reprocessed the RT-PCR reads with MiXCR, giving one entry per CDR3 protein. Here the sample spans 150,000 to 250,000 distinct CDR3 sequences, roughly two fifths being singletons. Trimming removed 4 bases from V and 8 bases from J; junction bases left unmatched: 5. The CDR3 loop spans 14 amino acids. Germline V gives CDR1 LGHNA, CDR2 YNFKEQ. V and J are TRBV4-2 and TRBJ2-1, with 10 bases fitting TRBD2. This TCR was sampled from a human donor who was either an allogeneic HSCT recipient or a stem cell or donor lymphocyte infusion donor (not recorded which). It is not recorded whose cells these are; they may come from a transplant donor. The sequencing sample was made of blood, either unsorted or a sorted T cell fraction (not recorded which). The CDR3 protein is CASSLGLAGDEQFF. CDR3 nucleotide sequence: TGTGCCAGCAGCCTTGGGCTAGCGGGGGATGAGCAGTTCTTC.